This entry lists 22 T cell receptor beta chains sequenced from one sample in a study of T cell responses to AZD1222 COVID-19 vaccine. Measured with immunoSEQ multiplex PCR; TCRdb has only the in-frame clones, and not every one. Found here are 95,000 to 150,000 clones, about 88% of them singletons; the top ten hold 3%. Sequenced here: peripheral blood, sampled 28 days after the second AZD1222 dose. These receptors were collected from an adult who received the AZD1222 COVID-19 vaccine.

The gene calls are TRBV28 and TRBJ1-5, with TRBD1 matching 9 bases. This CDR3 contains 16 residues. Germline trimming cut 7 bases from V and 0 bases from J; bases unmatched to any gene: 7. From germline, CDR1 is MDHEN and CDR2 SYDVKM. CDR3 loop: CASTDRDRVSNQPQHF. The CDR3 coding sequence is TGTGCCAGCACGGACCGGGACAGGGTTAGCAATCAGCCCCAGCATTTT. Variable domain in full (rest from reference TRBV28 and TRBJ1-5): DVKVTQSSRYLVKRTGEKVFLECVQDMDHENMFWYRQDPGLGLRLIYFSYDVKMKEKGDIPEGYSVSREKKERFSLILESASTNQTSMYLCASTDRDRVSNQPQHFGDGTRLSIL.

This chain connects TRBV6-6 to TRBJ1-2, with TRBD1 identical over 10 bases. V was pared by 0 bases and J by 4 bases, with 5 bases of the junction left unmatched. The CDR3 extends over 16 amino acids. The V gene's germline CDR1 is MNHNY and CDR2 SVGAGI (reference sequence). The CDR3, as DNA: TGTGCCAGCAGTTACTCGGGACAGGGGTTTGCCTATGGCTACACCTTC. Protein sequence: CASSYSGQGFAYGYTF.

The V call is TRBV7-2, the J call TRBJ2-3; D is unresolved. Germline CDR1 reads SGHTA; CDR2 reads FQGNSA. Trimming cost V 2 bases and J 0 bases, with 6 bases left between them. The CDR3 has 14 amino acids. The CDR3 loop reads CASSLQPSTDTQYF. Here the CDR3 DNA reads TGTGCCAGCAGCTTACAACCTAGCACAGATACGCAGTATTTT.

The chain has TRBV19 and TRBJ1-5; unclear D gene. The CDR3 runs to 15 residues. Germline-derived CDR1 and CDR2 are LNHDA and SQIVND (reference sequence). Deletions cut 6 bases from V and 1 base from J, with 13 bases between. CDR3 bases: TGTGCCAGTAGCCCGGTGGTTTCGAGCAATCAGCCCCAGCATTTT. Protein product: CASSPVVSSNQPQHF.

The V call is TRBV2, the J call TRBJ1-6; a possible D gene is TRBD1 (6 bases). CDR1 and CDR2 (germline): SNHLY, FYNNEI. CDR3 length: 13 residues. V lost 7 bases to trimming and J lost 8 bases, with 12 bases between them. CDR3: CASKGRGDSPLHF. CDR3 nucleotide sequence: TGTGCCAGCAAAGGCAGGGGCGATTCACCCCTCCACTTT.

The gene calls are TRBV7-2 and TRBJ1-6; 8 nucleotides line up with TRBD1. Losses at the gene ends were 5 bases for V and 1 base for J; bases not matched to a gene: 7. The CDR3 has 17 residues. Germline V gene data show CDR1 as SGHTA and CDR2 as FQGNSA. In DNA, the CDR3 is TGTGCCAGCAGCGGACGTGACAGGGGATCCTATAATTCACCCCTCCACTTT. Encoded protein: CASSGRDRGSYNSPLHF.

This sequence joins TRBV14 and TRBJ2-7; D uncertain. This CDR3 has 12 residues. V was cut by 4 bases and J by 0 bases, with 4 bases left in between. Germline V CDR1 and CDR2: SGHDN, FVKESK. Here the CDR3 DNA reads TGTGCCAGCAGCCCCAACTCCTACGAGCAGTACTTC. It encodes CASSPNSYEQYF.

The CDR3 bases are TGTGCCAGCAGTTTAACCGCAGGGTATGGCTACACCTTC. It is translated as CASSLTAGYGYTF. The V call is TRBV27, the J call TRBJ1-2, with TRBD1 as a possible D gene (5 bases). The germline V gene has CDR1 MNHEY and CDR2 SMNVEV (reference sequence). The CDR3 extends over 13 amino acids. V shed 2 bases and J shed 5 bases, with 9 bases lying between them.

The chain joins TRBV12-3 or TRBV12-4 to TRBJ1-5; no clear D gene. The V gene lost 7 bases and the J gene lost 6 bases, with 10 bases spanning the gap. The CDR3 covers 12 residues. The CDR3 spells CASTLEGQPQHF. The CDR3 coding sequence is TGTGCCAGCACCCTGGAGGGTCAGCCCCAGCATTTT.

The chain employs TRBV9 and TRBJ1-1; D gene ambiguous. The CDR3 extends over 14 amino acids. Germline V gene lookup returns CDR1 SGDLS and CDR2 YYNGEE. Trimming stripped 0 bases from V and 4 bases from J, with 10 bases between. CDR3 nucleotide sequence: TGTGCCAGCAGCGTAGCTGGGTCGAGCACTGAAGCTTTCTTT. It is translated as CASSVAGSSTEAFF.

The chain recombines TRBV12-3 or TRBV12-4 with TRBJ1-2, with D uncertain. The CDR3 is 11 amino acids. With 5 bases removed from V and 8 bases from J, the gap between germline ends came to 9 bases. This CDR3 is CASSPLEGYTF. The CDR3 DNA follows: TGTGCCAGCAGTCCCCTCGAGGGCTACACCTTC.

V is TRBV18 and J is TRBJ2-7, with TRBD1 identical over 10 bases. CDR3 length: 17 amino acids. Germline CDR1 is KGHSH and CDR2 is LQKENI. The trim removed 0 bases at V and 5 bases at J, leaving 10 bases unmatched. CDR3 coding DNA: TGTGCCAGCTCACCACCGAATCGACAGGGGGCGCATAACGAGCAGTACTTC. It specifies CASSPPNRQGAHNEQYF.

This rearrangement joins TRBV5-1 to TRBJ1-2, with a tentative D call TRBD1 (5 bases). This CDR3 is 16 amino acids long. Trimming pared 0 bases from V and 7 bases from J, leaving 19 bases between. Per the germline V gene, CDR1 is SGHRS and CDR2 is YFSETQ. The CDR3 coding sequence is TGCGCCAGCAGCTTGGCCGCGAGCGGGGGAGGTGGTGGCTACACCTTC. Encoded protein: CASSLAASGGGGGYTF.

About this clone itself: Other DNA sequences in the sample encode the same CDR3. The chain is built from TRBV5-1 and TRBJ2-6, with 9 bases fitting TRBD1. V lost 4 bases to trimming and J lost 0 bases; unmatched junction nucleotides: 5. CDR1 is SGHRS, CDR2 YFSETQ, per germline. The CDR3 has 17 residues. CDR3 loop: CASSPRDRVSGANVLTF. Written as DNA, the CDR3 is TGCGCCAGCAGCCCCCGGGACAGGGTCTCTGGGGCCAACGTCCTGACTTTC.

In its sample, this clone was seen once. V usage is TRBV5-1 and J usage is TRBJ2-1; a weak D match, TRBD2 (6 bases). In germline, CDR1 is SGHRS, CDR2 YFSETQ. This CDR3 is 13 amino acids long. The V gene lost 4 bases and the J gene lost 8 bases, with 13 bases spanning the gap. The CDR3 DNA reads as TGCGCCAGCAGCCTCCCCGGGAGTGATGAGCAGTTCTTC. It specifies CASSLPGSDEQFF.

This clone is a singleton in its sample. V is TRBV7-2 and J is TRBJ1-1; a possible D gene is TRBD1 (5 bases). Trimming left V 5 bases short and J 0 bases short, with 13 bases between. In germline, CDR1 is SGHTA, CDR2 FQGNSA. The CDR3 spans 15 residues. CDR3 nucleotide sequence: TGTGCCAGCAGCCGGGGGGGACGGATGAACACTGAAGCTTTCTTT. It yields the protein CASSRGGRMNTEAFF.

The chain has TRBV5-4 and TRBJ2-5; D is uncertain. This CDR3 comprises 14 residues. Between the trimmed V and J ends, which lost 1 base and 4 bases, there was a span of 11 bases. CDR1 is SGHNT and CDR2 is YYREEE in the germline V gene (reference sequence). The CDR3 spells CASSLLSTGETQYF. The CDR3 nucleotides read TGTGCCAGCAGCTTGTTGTCGACGGGAGAGACCCAGTACTTC. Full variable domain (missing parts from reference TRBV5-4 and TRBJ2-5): ETGVTQSPTHLIKTRGQQVTLRCSSQSGHNTVSWYQQALGQGPQFIFQYYREEENGRGNFPPRFSGLQFPNYSSELNVNALELDDSALYLCASSLLSTGETQYFGPGTRLLVL.

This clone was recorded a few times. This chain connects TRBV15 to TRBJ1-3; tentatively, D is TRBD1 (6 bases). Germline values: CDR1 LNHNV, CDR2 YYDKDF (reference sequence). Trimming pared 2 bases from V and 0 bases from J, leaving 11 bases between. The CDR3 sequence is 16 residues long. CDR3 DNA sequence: TGTGCCACCAGCAGACTCGACAGGCACTCTGGAAACACCATATATTTT. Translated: CATSRLDRHSGNTIYF.

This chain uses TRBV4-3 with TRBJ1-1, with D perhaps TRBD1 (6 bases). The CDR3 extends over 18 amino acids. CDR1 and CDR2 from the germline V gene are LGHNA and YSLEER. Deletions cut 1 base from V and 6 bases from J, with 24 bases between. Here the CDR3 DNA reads TGCGCCAGCAGCCAAGCCAGAGCCGGCCAACAAAAGGGGGCTGAAGCTTTCTTT. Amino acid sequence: CASSQARAGQQKGAEAFF.

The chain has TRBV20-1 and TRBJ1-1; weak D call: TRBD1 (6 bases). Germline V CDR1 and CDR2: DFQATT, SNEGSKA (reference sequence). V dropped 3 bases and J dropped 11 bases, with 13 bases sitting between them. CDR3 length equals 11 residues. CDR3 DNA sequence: TGCAGTGCTAGTTACAGGGACGGGGCTTTCTTT. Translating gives CSASYRDGAFF.

CDR3 nucleotide sequence: TGTGCCAGCATTACCCCTGGGGCTAGCAGGGCCACAGATACGCAGTATTTT. Translated: CASITPGASRATDTQYF. The gene calls are TRBV2 and TRBJ2-3, with D possibly called TRBD1 or TRBD2 (5 bases each). Germline V gene data show CDR1 as SNHLY and CDR2 as FYNNEI. V was trimmed by 7 bases and J by 2 bases, leaving 22 bases between them. CDR3 size: 17 residues.

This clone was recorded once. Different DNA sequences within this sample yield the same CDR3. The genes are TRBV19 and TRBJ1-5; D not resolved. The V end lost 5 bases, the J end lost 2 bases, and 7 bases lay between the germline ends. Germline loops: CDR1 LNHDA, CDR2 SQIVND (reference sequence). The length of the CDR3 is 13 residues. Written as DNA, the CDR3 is TGTGCCAGTAGTGGAACAGGCAATCAGCCCCAGCATTTT. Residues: CASSGTGNQPQHF.